These 15 T cell receptor beta chains were sequenced from one sample in a study of blood T cell repertoires in COVID-19. TCRdb's copy holds only in-frame clones and misses some; the assay was immunoSEQ multiplex PCR. Altogether approximately 130,000 clones are present, more than 75% being singletons, with the ten largest covering less than 2%. Sequencing was performed on peripheral blood. The receptors derive from a human donor in a cohort sampled during active COVID-19.

The chain carries TRBV9 and TRBJ2-3; 13 nucleotides line up with TRBD2. Germline V CDR1 and CDR2: SGDLS, YYNGEE. CDR3 length: 16 amino acids. The V and J ends lost 3 bases and 1 base, in that order; junction bases with no gene match: 2. CDR3 nucleotides: TGTGCCAGCAGCGCAGGGACTAGCGGGGGCACAGATACGCAGTATTTT. Its translation: CASSAGTSGGTDTQYF. Combining the CDR3 with reference TRBV9 and TRBJ2-3 gives the whole variable domain DSGVTQTPKHLITATGQRVTLRCSPRSGDLSVYWYQQSLDQGLQFLIQYYNGEERAKGNILERFSAQQFPDLHSELNLSSLELGDSALYFCASSAGTSGGTDTQYFGPGTRLTVL.

This clone turned up a few times. Germline and junction disagree at one end, which may indicate a read error. The CDR3 loop reads CASSPTGTSGPDEQFF. The CDR3 DNA is TGTGCTAGCAGCCCAACGGGGACTAGCGGGCCCGATGAGCAGTTCTTC. The chain links TRBV7-7 to TRBJ2-1, with 12 bases lining up with TRBD2. Per the germline V gene, CDR1 is SSHAT and CDR2 is FNYEAQ (reference sequence). CDR3 length equals 16 residues.

This clone showed up just a few times. The chain joins TRBV2 to TRBJ1-1; D remains unclear. The germline V gene encodes CDR1 SNHLY and CDR2 FYNNEI. The CDR3 has 13 residues. Trimming took 4 bases from V and 3 from J, leaving 9 bases between them. CDR3 sequence (DNA): TGTGCCAGCAGTGCTCGAACTTACACTGAAGCTTTCTTT. As protein: CASSARTYTEAFF.

The chain employs TRBV11-2 and TRBJ2-6; perhaps TRBD1 as D (6 bases). From germline, CDR1 is SGHAT and CDR2 FQNNGV. V gave up 10 bases and J gave up 0 bases, with 7 bases separating them. CDR3 size: 13 residues. The CDR3 spells CATGHSGANVLTF. CDR3 coding DNA: TGTGCCACGGGACACTCTGGGGCCAACGTCCTGACTTTC.

The J gene is TRBJ2-3, the V gene TRBV6-5; 13 bases are shared with TRBD2. Germline V gives CDR1 MNHEY, CDR2 SVGAGI. The length of the CDR3 is 15 residues. The V and J ends lost 6 bases and 6 bases, in that order; junction bases with no gene match: 6. The CDR3 nucleotides are TGTGCCAGCAGAAAACTAGCGGGGGGGCCCGATACGCAGTATTTT. Its protein product is CASRKLAGGPDTQYF.

This chain links TRBV6-2 or TRBV6-3 with TRBJ1-2, with TRBD1 as a possible D gene (6 bases). Germline V gene data show CDR1 as MNHEY and CDR2 as SVGEGT. CDR3 length equals 16 residues. Trimming cost V 6 bases and J 6 bases, with 23 bases left between them. The CDR3 sequence: CASSRWDTSKRHGYTF. CDR3 coding DNA: TGTGCCAGCAGCCGTTGGGACACTAGTAAAAGGCATGGCTACACCTTC.

This rearrangement joins TRBV6-1 to TRBJ1-1; tentative D call: TRBD1 (6 bases). CDR3 length equals 17 residues. The germline V and J ends were trimmed by 6 bases and 1 base, with 21 bases remaining between them. Per germline, CDR1 MNHNS and CDR2 SASEGT. CDR3 sequence reads: CASSEIFPGHKNTEAFF. CDR3 in DNA: TGTGCCAGCAGCGAAATCTTTCCGGGACACAAGAACACTGAAGCTTTCTTT.

The chain carries TRBV11-2 and TRBJ2-3; 14 bases map to TRBD2. Germline V gene lookup returns CDR1 SGHAT and CDR2 FQNNGV. The CDR3 runs to 18 residues. Unmatched junction bases numbered 7, after V lost 5 bases and J lost 0 bases. CDR3 sequence (DNA): TGTGCCAGCAGCCTGACTAGCGGGGGGGATTATAGCACAGATACGCAGTATTTT. Translated, it gives CASSLTSGGDYSTDTQYF.

V is TRBV2 and J is TRBJ1-2; possible D gene TRBD1, 6 bases. Germline V gene data show CDR1 as SNHLY and CDR2 as FYNNEI. V was pared by 6 bases and J by 5 bases, with 16 bases between. CDR3 length: 14 residues. The CDR3 DNA is TGTGCCAGCAGCCCTGGACAGATAAGATATGGCTACACCTTC. Residues: CASSPGQIRYGYTF.

Regarding this clone: Other nucleotide sequences in the sample specify the same CDR3. V is TRBV3-1 (or the pseudogene TRBV3-2) and J is TRBJ2-1; 8 bases fit TRBD1. The junction had 5 bases not matched to a gene; V was cut back by 4 bases and J by 3 bases. Per germline, CDR1 LGHDT and CDR2 YNNKEL (reference sequence). This CDR3 region has 15 residues. CDR3 in amino acids: CASSPGQGNYNEQFF. CDR3 nucleotides: TGTGCCAGCAGCCCAGGACAGGGTAACTACAATGAGCAGTTCTTC.

This chain joins TRBV11-2 and TRBJ1-3; D ambiguous. V dropped 3 bases and J dropped 0 bases, with 6 bases sitting between them. CDR3 size: 14 residues. Germline CDR1 SGHAT, CDR2 FQNNGV. CDR3 nucleotide sequence: TGTGCCAGCAGCTTGGAGAGCTCTGGAAACACCATATATTTT. It codes for CASSLESSGNTIYF.

The rearrangement links TRBV10-3 to TRBJ2-3, with 8 positions matching TRBD1. CDR1 and CDR2 (germline): ENHRY, SYGVKD. The CDR3 covers 13 residues. The J segment lost 4 bases and the V segment lost 6 bases, leaving 3 bases of the junction unmatched. In nucleotides, the CDR3 is TGTGCCATCAGACCGACAGGGGCAGATACGCAGTATTTT. This encodes CAIRPTGADTQYF.

The rearrangement joins TRBV10-2 to TRBJ1-1; D not resolved. V gave up 4 bases and J gave up 3 bases, with 9 bases separating them. The germline CDR1 and CDR2 sequences are WSHSY and SAAADI. CDR3 size: 13 residues. CDR3 nucleotides: TGCGCCAGCAGTGTCGGGTCCTACACTGAAGCTTTCTTT. Encoded protein: CASSVGSYTEAFF.

This chain connects TRBV5-1 to TRBJ1-4; 12 nucleotides match TRBD1. Germline loops: CDR1 SGHRS, CDR2 YFSETQ. The CDR3 has 18 residues. The trim removed 0 bases at V and 2 bases at J, leaving 5 bases unmatched. CDR3 in amino acids: CASSLVGQGALTNEKLFF. In DNA, the CDR3 is TGCGCCAGCAGCTTGGTGGGACAGGGGGCGCTGACTAATGAAAAACTGTTTTTT.

J is TRBJ1-4 and V is TRBV7-9; D perhaps matches TRBD1 (6 bases). The germline V gene encodes CDR1 SEHNR and CDR2 FQNEAQ (reference sequence). The V and J ends lost 5 bases and 6 bases respectively, with 19 bases between them. The CDR3 loop spans 16 amino acids. CDR3: CASSPSSWGRDEKLFF. The CDR3 DNA reads TGTGCCAGCAGCCCCTCAAGTTGGGGGCGGGATGAAAAACTGTTTTTT.